The rows below give T cell receptor beta chains drawn from one sample of a study of CD8 T cells in ankylosing spondylitis. TCRdb re-called the 5' RACE reads through MiXCR, storing one row per CDR3 protein. The data contain 130,000 or so distinct CDR3 sequences, around 7% of them singletons. Sample: blood, either unsorted or a sorted T cell fraction (not recorded which). The receptor set was obtained from a male donor with ankylosing spondylitis or in good health (not recorded which). Both conserved end residues are part of each CDR3. D genes are given only for firm matches. A clone size is listed for some rows: how often the clone was seen (once, few, many), or a class if it is expanded.

j_call: TRBJ2-1; v_call: TRBV12-3/TRBV12-4; d_call: .; clone_size: .; cdr3_aa: CASSPTSSYNEQFF; cdr3_nt: TGTGCCAGCAGTCCGACTAGCTCCTACAATGAGCAGTTCTTC
j_call: TRBJ1-1; v_call: TRBV20-1; d_call: .; clone_size: few; cdr3_aa: CSARGGSAVMNTEAFF; cdr3_nt: TGCAGTGCTAGAGGAGGGTCGGCCGTAATGAACACTGAAGCTTTCTTT
j_call: TRBJ2-4; v_call: TRBV20-1; d_call: .; clone_size: many; cdr3_aa: CSARFGGEESIQYF; cdr3_nt: TGCAGTGCTAGATTTGGGGGCGAAGAAAGCATTCAGTACTTC
j_call: TRBJ1-1; v_call: TRBV28; d_call: TRBD1; clone_size: many; cdr3_aa: CASRAQDRGGTEAFF; cdr3_nt: TGTGCCAGCCGGGCCCAGGACAGGGGAGGGACTGAAGCTTTCTTT
j_call: TRBJ1-1; v_call: TRBV20-1; d_call: .; clone_size: many; cdr3_aa: CSASSLQGRANTEAFF; cdr3_nt: TGCAGTGCTAGTTCCCTTCAGGGGCGGGCGAACACTGAAGCTTTCTTT
j_call: TRBJ2-7; v_call: TRBV5-1; d_call: TRBD2; clone_size: many; cdr3_aa: CASSLAALAGGYEQYF; cdr3_nt: TGCGCCAGCAGCTTGGCAGCACTAGCGGGAGGGTACGAGCAGTACTTC
j_call: TRBJ2-2; v_call: TRBV27; d_call: .; clone_size: many; cdr3_aa: CASSFIAGGELFF; cdr3_nt: TGTGCCAGCAGTTTTATAGCTGGCGGGGAGCTGTTTTTT
j_call: TRBJ2-3; v_call: TRBV5-1; d_call: .; clone_size: many; cdr3_aa: CASSFEDTQYF; cdr3_nt: TGCGCCAGCAGCTTTGAGGATACGCAGTATTTT
j_call: TRBJ2-4; v_call: TRBV5-5; d_call: .; clone_size: .; cdr3_aa: CASSPDGGKADIQYF; cdr3_nt: TGTGCCAGCAGCCCCGATGGTGGGAAGGCGGACATTCAGTACTTC
j_call: TRBJ2-2; v_call: TRBV5-5; d_call: .; clone_size: many; cdr3_aa: CASSFMSVGELFF; cdr3_nt: TGTGCCAGCAGCTTTATGTCGGTGGGGGAGCTGTTTTTT
j_call: TRBJ2-7; v_call: TRBV12-3/TRBV12-4; d_call: .; clone_size: many; cdr3_aa: CASSLHGTVPYEQYF; cdr3_nt: TGTGCCAGCAGTTTACACGGGACCGTCCCCTACGAGCAGTACTTC
j_call: TRBJ2-1; v_call: TRBV30; d_call: .; clone_size: many; cdr3_aa: CAWSKFRNEQFF; cdr3_nt: TGTGCCTGGAGTAAGTTTAGGAATGAGCAGTTCTTC
j_call: TRBJ2-1; v_call: TRBV20-1; d_call: TRBD2; clone_size: many; cdr3_aa: CSARDSARGRANEQFF; cdr3_nt: TGCAGTGCTAGAGATTCGGCGCGCGGGAGGGCCAATGAGCAGTTCTTC
j_call: TRBJ1-1; v_call: TRBV20-1; d_call: .; clone_size: many; cdr3_aa: CSASRLMNTEAFF; cdr3_nt: TGCAGTGCTAGCAGACTCATGAACACTGAAGCTTTCTTT
j_call: TRBJ1-2; v_call: TRBV28; d_call: .; clone_size: .; cdr3_aa: CASSQWGSGYTF; cdr3_nt: TGTGCCAGCAGTCAATGGGGCAGTGGCTACACCTTC
j_call: TRBJ1-2; v_call: TRBV7-9; d_call: .; clone_size: .; cdr3_aa: CASSLRGVYGYTF; cdr3_nt: TGTGCCAGCAGCTTACGAGGGGTCTATGGCTACACCTTC
j_call: TRBJ1-2; v_call: TRBV11-2; d_call: .; clone_size: many; cdr3_aa: CASSLVQGWNYGYTF; cdr3_nt: TGTGCCAGCAGCTTAGTCCAGGGATGGAACTATGGCTACACCTTC
j_call: TRBJ2-7; v_call: TRBV7-2; d_call: .; clone_size: .; cdr3_aa: CASSPFTGWDEQYF; cdr3_nt: TGTGCCAGCAGCCCCTTCACAGGGTGGGACGAGCAGTACTTC
j_call: TRBJ2-3; v_call: TRBV3-1; d_call: .; clone_size: many; cdr3_aa: CASSQVVDADTQYF; cdr3_nt: TGTGCCAGCAGCCAAGTAGTCGACGCAGATACGCAGTATTTT
j_call: TRBJ2-5; v_call: TRBV30; d_call: .; clone_size: many; cdr3_aa: CAWQTRSRTQYF; cdr3_nt: TGTGCCTGGCAGACGCGGAGTCGAACCCAGTACTTC
j_call: TRBJ2-5; v_call: TRBV12-3/TRBV12-4; d_call: .; clone_size: many; cdr3_aa: CASSFGEQETQYF; cdr3_nt: TGTGCCAGCAGTTTTGGTGAACAAGAGACCCAGTACTTC
j_call: TRBJ2-7; v_call: TRBV7-9; d_call: .; clone_size: many; cdr3_aa: CASSLVSDPDYEQYF; cdr3_nt: TGTGCCAGCAGCTTAGTCTCGGACCCCGACTACGAGCAGTACTTC
j_call: TRBJ2-3; v_call: TRBV9; d_call: TRBD1; clone_size: many; cdr3_aa: CASSAQGAGDTQYF; cdr3_nt: TGTGCCAGCAGCGCCCAGGGGGCGGGAGATACGCAGTATTTT
j_call: TRBJ2-1; v_call: TRBV6-1; d_call: .; clone_size: .; cdr3_aa: CASSFALGPYNERFF; cdr3_nt: TGTGCTAGCAGCTTTGCGTTGGGGCCATACAATGAGCGGTTCTTC
j_call: TRBJ1-2; v_call: TRBV5-1; d_call: TRBD1; clone_size: many; cdr3_aa: CASSLPRDRGDVGYTF; cdr3_nt: TGCGCCAGCAGCTTACCTAGGGACAGGGGAGACGTTGGCTACACCTTC
j_call: TRBJ2-7; v_call: TRBV29-1; d_call: .; clone_size: many; cdr3_aa: CSALAGSHEQYF; cdr3_nt: TGCAGCGCCCTGGCGGGATCCCACGAGCAGTACTTC
j_call: TRBJ2-1; v_call: TRBV20-1; d_call: TRBD2; clone_size: many; cdr3_aa: CSARTSGSVYNEQFF; cdr3_nt: TGCAGTGCTAGGACTAGCGGGAGTGTCTACAATGAGCAGTTCTTC
j_call: TRBJ1-2; v_call: TRBV6-1; d_call: TRBD1; clone_size: many; cdr3_aa: CASTRTGFSVNYGYTF; cdr3_nt: TGTGCCAGCACCCGGACAGGGTTTTCGGTAAACTATGGCTACACCTTC
j_call: TRBJ2-7; v_call: TRBV4-2; d_call: TRBD2; clone_size: few; cdr3_aa: CASSQDWGGSEYNEQYF; cdr3_nt: TGTGCCAGCAGCCAAGATTGGGGCGGGAGTGAGTATAACGAGCAGTACTTC
j_call: TRBJ2-3; v_call: TRBV5-1; d_call: TRBD2; clone_size: many; cdr3_aa: CASSPRTSETDTQYF; cdr3_nt: TGCGCCAGCAGCCCACGGACTAGCGAGACAGATACGCAGTATTTT
j_call: TRBJ1-1; v_call: TRBV3-1; d_call: .; clone_size: many; cdr3_aa: CASSQDKGRGGTFF; cdr3_nt: TGTGCCAGCAGCCAAGATAAGGGCCGGGGAGGGACTTTCTTT
j_call: TRBJ1-2; v_call: TRBV28; d_call: .; clone_size: many; cdr3_aa: CASTLPQGNYGYTF; cdr3_nt: TGTGCCAGCACCCTCCCCCAGGGTAACTATGGCTACACCTTC
j_call: TRBJ1-1; v_call: TRBV12-3/TRBV12-4; d_call: TRBD1; clone_size: many; cdr3_aa: CASSLAAGGTEAFF; cdr3_nt: TGTGCCAGCAGTTTAGCGGCAGGGGGCACTGAAGCTTTCTTT
j_call: TRBJ2-2; v_call: TRBV27; d_call: .; clone_size: many; cdr3_aa: CASSPRDTGELFF; cdr3_nt: TGTGCCAGCAGCCCTAGGGACACCGGGGAGCTGTTTTTT
j_call: TRBJ2-1; v_call: TRBV9; d_call: TRBD2; clone_size: .; cdr3_aa: CASSDAPSGRAQFF; cdr3_nt: TGTGCCAGCAGCGATGCGCCTAGCGGGAGGGCCCAGTTCTTC
j_call: TRBJ1-2; v_call: TRBV29-1; d_call: TRBD1; clone_size: many; cdr3_aa: CSARQGLANGYTF; cdr3_nt: TGCAGCGCCCGACAGGGTCTTGCAAATGGCTACACCTTC
j_call: TRBJ1-5; v_call: TRBV5-5; d_call: .; clone_size: many; cdr3_aa: CASSPEGGFQPQHF; cdr3_nt: TGTGCCAGCAGCCCCGAGGGGGGTTTCCAGCCCCAGCATTTT
j_call: TRBJ2-7; v_call: TRBV20-1; d_call: .; clone_size: many; cdr3_aa: CSARVTGEQYF; cdr3_nt: TGCAGTGCTAGAGTAACCGGCGAGCAGTACTTC
j_call: TRBJ2-1; v_call: TRBV19; d_call: .; clone_size: .; cdr3_aa: CASSIAAGYNEQFF; cdr3_nt: TGTGCCAGTAGTATAGCGGCTGGCTACAATGAGCAGTTCTTC
j_call: TRBJ1-6; v_call: TRBV3-1; d_call: .; clone_size: many; cdr3_aa: CASSQEGFNSPLHF; cdr3_nt: TGTGCCAGCAGCCAAGAAGGATTCAATTCACCCCTCCACTTT
j_call: TRBJ2-7; v_call: TRBV19; d_call: .; clone_size: many; cdr3_aa: CASSMLPAYEQYF; cdr3_nt: TGTGCCAGTAGTATGCTCCCCGCCTACGAGCAGTACTTC
j_call: TRBJ2-1; v_call: TRBV2; d_call: .; clone_size: many; cdr3_aa: CASSESPGAYNEQFF; cdr3_nt: TGTGCCAGCAGTGAATCCCCGGGGGCCTACAATGAGCAGTTCTTC
j_call: TRBJ2-6; v_call: TRBV10-3; d_call: TRBD2; clone_size: .; cdr3_aa: CAISETSGGRGANVLTF; cdr3_nt: TGTGCCATCAGTGAAACTAGCGGGGGACGTGGGGCCAACGTCCTGACTTTC
j_call: TRBJ2-3; v_call: TRBV5-1; d_call: .; clone_size: many; cdr3_aa: CASSWDENTQYF; cdr3_nt: TGCGCCAGCAGCTGGGACGAAAATACGCAGTATTTT
j_call: TRBJ2-4; v_call: TRBV5-1; d_call: .; clone_size: few; cdr3_aa: CASSSLKGSIQYF; cdr3_nt: TGCGCCAGCAGCTCCCTGAAGGGGAGCATTCAGTACTTC